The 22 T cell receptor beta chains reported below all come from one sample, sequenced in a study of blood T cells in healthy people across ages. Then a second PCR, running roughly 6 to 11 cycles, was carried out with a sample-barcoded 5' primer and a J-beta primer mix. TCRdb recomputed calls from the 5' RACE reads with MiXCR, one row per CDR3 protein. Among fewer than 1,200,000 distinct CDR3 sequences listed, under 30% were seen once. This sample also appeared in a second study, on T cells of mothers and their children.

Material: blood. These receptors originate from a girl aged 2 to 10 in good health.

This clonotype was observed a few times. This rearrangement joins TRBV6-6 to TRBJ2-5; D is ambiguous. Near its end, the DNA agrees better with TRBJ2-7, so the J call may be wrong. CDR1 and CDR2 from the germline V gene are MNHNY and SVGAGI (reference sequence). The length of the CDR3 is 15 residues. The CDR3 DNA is TGTGCCAGCAGTTACGGGTTCTGGGATGGCGGCGAGCAGTACTTC. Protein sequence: CASSYGFWDGGEQYF.

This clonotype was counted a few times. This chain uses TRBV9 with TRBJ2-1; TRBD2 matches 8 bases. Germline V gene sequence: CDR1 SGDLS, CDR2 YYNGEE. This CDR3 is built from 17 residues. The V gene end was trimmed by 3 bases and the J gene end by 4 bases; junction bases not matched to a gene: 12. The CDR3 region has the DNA TGTGCCAGCAGCGCAGTTTTACTCGCGGGGGGTTACAATGAGCAGTTCTTC. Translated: CASSAVLLAGGYNEQFF.

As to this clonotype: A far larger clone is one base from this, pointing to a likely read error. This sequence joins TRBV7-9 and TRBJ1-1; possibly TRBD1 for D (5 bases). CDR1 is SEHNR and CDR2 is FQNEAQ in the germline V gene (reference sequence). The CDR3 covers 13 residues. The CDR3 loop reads CASSLGGNTEASF. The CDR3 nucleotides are TGTGCCAGCAGCTTAGGGGGGAACACTGAAGCTTCCTTT.

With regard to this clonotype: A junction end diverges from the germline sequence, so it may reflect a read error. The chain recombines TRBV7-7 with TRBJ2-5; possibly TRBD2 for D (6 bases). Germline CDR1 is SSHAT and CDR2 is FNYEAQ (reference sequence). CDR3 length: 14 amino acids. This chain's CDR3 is CASSLAVRPETQCF. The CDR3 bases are TGTGCTAGCAGCTTAGCGGTACGACCAGAGACCCAGTGCTTC.

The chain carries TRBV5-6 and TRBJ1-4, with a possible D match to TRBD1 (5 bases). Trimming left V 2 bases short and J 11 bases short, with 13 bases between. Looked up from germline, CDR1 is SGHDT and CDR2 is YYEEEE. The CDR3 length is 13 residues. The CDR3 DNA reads TGTGCCAGCAGCTTAGCAACAGGAGACAAACTGTTTTTT. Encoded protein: CASSLATGDKLFF. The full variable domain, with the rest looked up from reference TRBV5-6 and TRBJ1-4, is DAGVTQSPTHLIKTRGQQVTLRCSPKSGHDTVSWYQQALGQGPQFIFQYYEEEERQRGNFPDRFSGHQFPNYSSELNVNALLLGDSALYLCASSLATGDKLFFGSGTQLSVL.

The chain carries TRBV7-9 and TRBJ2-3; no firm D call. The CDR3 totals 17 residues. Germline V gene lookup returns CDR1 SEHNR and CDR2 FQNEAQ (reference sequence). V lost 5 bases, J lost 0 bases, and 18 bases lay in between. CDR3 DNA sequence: TGTGCCAGCAGCCCTCGAGTCACCCGCCCAAGCACAGATACGCAGTATTTT. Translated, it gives CASSPRVTRPSTDTQYF.

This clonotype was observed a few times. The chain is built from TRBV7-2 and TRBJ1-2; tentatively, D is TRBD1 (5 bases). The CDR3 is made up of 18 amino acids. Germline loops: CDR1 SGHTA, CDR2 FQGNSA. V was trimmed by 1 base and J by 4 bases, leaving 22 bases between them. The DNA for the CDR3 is TGTGCCAGCAGCTTAGTAGGTTCGGAATTAGGGGCCCGCTATGGCTACACCTTC. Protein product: CASSLVGSELGARYGYTF.

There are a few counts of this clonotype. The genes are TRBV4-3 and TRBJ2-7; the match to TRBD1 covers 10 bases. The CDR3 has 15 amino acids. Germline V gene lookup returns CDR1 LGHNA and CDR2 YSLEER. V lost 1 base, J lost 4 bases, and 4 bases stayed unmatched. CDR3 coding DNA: TGCGCCAGCAGCCAAGCGACAGGGGGCTGGTACGAGCAGTACTTC. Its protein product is CASSQATGGWYEQYF.

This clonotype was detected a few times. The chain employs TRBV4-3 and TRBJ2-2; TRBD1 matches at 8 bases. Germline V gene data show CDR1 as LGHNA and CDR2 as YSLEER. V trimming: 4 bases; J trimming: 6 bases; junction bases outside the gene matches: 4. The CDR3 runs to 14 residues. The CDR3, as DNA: TGCGCCAGCAGCCGGTCGGACAGGGCCGGGGAGCTGTTTTTT. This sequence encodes CASSRSDRAGELFF.

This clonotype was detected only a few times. CDR3 in amino acids: CASSQGVFSYEQYF. DNA of the CDR3: TGTGCCAGCAGCCAAGGGGTCTTCTCCTACGAGCAGTACTTC. The chain is built from TRBV3-1 and TRBJ2-5, with D unresolved. The end of the DNA fits TRBJ2-7 better, so the J call may be wrong. Germline assignment: CDR1 LGHDT and CDR2 YNNKEL (reference sequence). This CDR3 region has 14 residues.

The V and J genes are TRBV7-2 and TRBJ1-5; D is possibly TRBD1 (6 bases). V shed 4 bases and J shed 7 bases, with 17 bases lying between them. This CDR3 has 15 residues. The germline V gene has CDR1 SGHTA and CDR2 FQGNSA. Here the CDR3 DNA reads TGTGCCAGCAGCTCCACAGGGCGGCGGGGACAGCCCCAGCATTTT. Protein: CASSSTGRRGQPQHF.

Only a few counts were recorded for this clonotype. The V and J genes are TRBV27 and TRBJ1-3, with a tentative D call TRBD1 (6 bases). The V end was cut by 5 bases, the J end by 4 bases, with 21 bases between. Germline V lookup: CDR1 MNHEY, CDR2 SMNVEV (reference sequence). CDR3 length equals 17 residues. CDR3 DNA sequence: TGTGCCAGCAGTATGGGACACCCAGATTTGTTCGGAAACACCATATATTTT. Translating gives CASSMGHPDLFGNTIYF.

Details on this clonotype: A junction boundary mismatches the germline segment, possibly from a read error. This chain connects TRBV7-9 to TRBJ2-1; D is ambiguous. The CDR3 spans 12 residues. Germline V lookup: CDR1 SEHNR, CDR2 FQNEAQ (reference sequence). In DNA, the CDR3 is TGTTCCAGCAGCTTAGGAGTGTATGAGCAGTTCTTC. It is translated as CSSSLGVYEQFF.

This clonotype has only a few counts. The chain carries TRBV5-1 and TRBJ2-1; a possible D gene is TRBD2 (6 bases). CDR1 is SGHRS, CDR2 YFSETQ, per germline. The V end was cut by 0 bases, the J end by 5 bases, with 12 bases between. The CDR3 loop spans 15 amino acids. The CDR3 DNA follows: TGCGCCAGCAGCTTGGTTCTAGCGACGAACAATGAGCAGTTCTTC. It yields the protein CASSLVLATNNEQFF.

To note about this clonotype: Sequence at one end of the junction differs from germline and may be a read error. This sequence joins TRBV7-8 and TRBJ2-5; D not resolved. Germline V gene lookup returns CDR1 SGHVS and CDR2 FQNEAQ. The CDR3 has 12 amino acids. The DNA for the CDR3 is TGTGCCAGCAGCTTAGCAACTGGCCTAACGTCCTTC. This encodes CASSLATGLTSF. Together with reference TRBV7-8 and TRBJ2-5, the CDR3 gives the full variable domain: GAGVSQSPRYKVAKRGQDVALRCDPISGHVSLFWYQQALGQGPEFLTYFQNEAQLDKSGLPSDRFFAERPEGSVSTLKIQRTQQEDSAVYLCASSLATGLTSFGPGTRLLVL.

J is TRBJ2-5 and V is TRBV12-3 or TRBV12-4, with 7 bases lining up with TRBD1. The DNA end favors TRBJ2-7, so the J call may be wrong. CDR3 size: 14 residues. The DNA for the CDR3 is TGTGCCAGCAGAACCAGGGGGTCTTGGAGCGAGCAGTACTTC. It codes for CASRTRGSWSEQYF.

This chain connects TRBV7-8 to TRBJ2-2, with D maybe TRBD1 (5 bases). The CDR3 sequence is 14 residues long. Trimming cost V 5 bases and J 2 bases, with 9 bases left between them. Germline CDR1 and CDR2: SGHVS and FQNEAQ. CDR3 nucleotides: TGTGCCAGCAGCATGACAGAAAACACCGGGGAGCTGTTTTTT. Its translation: CASSMTENTGELFF.

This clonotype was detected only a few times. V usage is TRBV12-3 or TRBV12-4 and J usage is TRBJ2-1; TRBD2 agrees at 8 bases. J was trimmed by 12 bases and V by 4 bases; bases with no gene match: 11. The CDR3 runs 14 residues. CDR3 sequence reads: CASSYSGVPRVQFF. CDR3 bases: TGTGCCAGCAGTTATAGCGGGGTCCCACGAGTGCAGTTCTTC.

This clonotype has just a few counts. The CDR3 reads CASYGDNEKLFF. Written as DNA, the CDR3 is TGTGCCAGCTATGGCGATAATGAAAAACTGTTTTTT. The chain joins TRBV12-3 or TRBV12-4 to TRBJ1-4, with D unclear. The CDR3 sequence is 12 residues long. Deletions cut 8 bases from V and 4 bases from J, with 8 bases between.

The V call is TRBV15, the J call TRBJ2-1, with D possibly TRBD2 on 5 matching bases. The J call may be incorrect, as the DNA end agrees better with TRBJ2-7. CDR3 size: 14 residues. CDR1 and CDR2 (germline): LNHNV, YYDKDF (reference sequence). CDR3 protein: CATSREGRSDEQYF. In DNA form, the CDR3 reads TGTGCCACCAGCAGAGAGGGGAGATCCGACGAGCAGTACTTC.

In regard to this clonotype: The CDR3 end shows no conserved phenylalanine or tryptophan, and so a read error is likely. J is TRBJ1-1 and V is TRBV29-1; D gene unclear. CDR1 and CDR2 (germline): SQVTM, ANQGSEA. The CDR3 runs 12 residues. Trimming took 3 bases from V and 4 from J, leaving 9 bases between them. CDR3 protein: CSVDRGSTEAFL. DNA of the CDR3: TGCAGCGTTGATCGGGGTAGCACTGAAGCTTTCCTT.

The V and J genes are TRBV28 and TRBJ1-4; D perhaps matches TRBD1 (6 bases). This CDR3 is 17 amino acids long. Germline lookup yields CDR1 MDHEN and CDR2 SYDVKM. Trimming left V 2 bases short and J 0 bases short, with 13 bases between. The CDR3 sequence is CASSLQTGPTTNEKLFF. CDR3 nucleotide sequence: TGTGCCAGCAGTTTACAGACAGGCCCTACAACTAATGAAAAACTGTTTTTT.